The source of this TCR beta chain is a study of human T cells and chemical hapten exposure. Regarding the study as a whole: Controls formed significantly fewer large CDR3 similarity clusters than expanded TCRs did.

This clonotype occurred many times. Its antigen is unknown. Germline V gene lookup returns CDR1 SGHVS and CDR2 FQNEAQ. The CDR3 has 16 residues. V dropped 5 bases and J dropped 6 bases, with 19 bases sitting between them. Time point specified: patch test 3, about 24 weeks after DPC sensitization. Treatment indicated: therapeutic diphenylcyclopropenone sensitization with weekly scalp DPC. MiXCR, applied by TCRdb to the RACE reads, yields one record per CDR3 protein. The sample carries roughly 90,000 distinct CDR3 sequences, roughly 10% recorded once. The starting material was whole blood, obtained in connection with sensitization to the hapten diphenylcyclopropenone (DPC). The chain has TRBV7-8 and TRBJ2-2, with D possibly matching TRBD2 (7 bases). This clonotype originated in a woman aged 25 to 39 with alopecia areata. Some clones in this sample may be carry-over from other donors' samples. CDR3 loop: CASSPISGGAAGELFF. The DNA for the CDR3 is TGTGCCAGCAGCCCTATTTCGGGGGGCGCGGCCGGGGAGCTGTTTTTT.